Listed here are 32 T cell receptor beta chains from one sample, sequenced in a study of T-cell reconstitution after alpha-beta-depleted transplantation in children. Unique molecular identifiers were used to barcode this TCRbeta library. TCRdb itself ran the PCR reads through MiXCR, one entry per CDR3 protein. The table records about 440,000 distinct CDR3 sequences, around 46% of them present only once. This material consisted of PBMCs, taken before TCRalphabeta/CD19-depleted stem cell transplant. The source of these receptors is a girl aged 2-15 years with aplastic anemia, due to receive a stem cell transplant.

The genes are TRBV5-1 and TRBJ2-2, with 9 bases identical to TRBD2. The CDR3 covers 16 residues. CDR1 SGHRS and CDR2 YFSETQ come from the germline V gene. V shed 3 bases and J 4 bases; nucleotides not matched to a gene: 7. CDR3 coding DNA: TGCGCCAGCAGCTACGGGACTAGCCTCCGCACCGGGGAGCTGTTTTTT. Residues: CASSYGTSLRTGELFF.

This clonotype was observed many times. The CDR3 coding sequence is TGCGCCAGCAGCTGGGGGATGACGAGCTCCTACAATGAGCAGTTCTTC. Its translation is CASSWGMTSSYNEQFF. The genes are TRBV5-1 and TRBJ2-1; the D gene could be TRBD1 or TRBD2 (5 bases each). Germline lookup yields CDR1 SGHRS and CDR2 YFSETQ. V lost 3 bases, J lost 0 bases, and 13 bases lay in between. This CDR3 has 16 amino acids.

The chain combines TRBV7-2 with TRBJ2-1, with D unclear. The CDR3 length is 14 residues. V lost 2 bases, J lost 6 bases, and 11 bases lay in between. Germline V lookup: CDR1 SGHTA, CDR2 FQGNSA. The CDR3 coding sequence is TGTGCCAGCAGCTTATGGGCGAGCCCCAATGAGCAGTTCTTC. It codes for CASSLWASPNEQFF.

The V gene is TRBV7-2, the J gene TRBJ1-2; weak D call: TRBD1 (6 bases). From germline, CDR1 is SGHTA and CDR2 FQGNSA. The CDR3 extends over 13 amino acids. V lost 5 bases and J lost 4, with 11 bases in between. This CDR3 reads CASSHREGYGYTF. In nucleotides, the CDR3 is TGTGCCAGCAGCCACAGGGAGGGCTATGGCTACACCTTC.

The chain recombines TRBV24-1 with TRBJ1-2; D is uncertain. In germline, CDR1 is KGHDR, CDR2 SFDVKD. V was shortened by 12 bases and J by 7 bases, with 20 bases between the two germline ends. CDR3 length: 13 residues. The CDR3 is CAVEPSDGAGYTF. The CDR3 DNA sequence: TGTGCCGTCGAACCCTCCGACGGTGCTGGCTACACCTTC.

This rearrangement joins TRBV7-2 to TRBJ2-7, with D perhaps matching TRBD2 (5 bases). CDR1 and CDR2 from the germline V gene are SGHTA and FQGNSA. The germline V and J ends were trimmed by 5 bases and 0 bases, with 17 bases remaining between them. The CDR3 is made up of 16 amino acids. CDR3 protein: CASSLTRTPSSYEQYF. Here the CDR3 DNA reads TGTGCCAGCAGCCTCACGCGGACTCCGAGCTCCTACGAGCAGTACTTC. Using reference TRBV7-2 and TRBJ2-7 for the parts outside the CDR3, the full variable domain is GAGVSQSPSNKVTEKGKDVELRCDPISGHTALYWYRQSLGQGLEFLIYFQGNSAPDKSGLPSDRFSAERTGGSVSTLTIQRTQQEDSAVYLCASSLTRTPSSYEQYFGPGTRLTVT.

J is TRBJ2-2 and V is TRBV12-3 or TRBV12-4, with D possibly being TRBD1 (5 bases). V was trimmed by 6 bases and J by 6 bases, leaving 17 bases between them. The CDR3 is 15 amino acids. The CDR3 protein is CASRRPTQGPGELFF. CDR3 bases: TGTGCCAGCAGACGTCCGACTCAGGGCCCCGGGGAGCTGTTTTTT.

This clonotype was observed a handful of times. This chain connects TRBV20-1 to TRBJ2-2, with TRBD2 matching 10 bases. Germline loops: CDR1 DFQATT, CDR2 SNEGSKA (reference sequence). The CDR3 runs to 15 residues. V lost 1 base to trimming and J lost 1 base; unmatched junction nucleotides: 0. CDR3 amino acids: CSARASGGNTGELFF. In DNA, the CDR3 is TGCAGTGCTAGAGCTAGCGGGGGGAACACCGGGGAGCTGTTTTTT.

CDR3 sequence (DNA): TGTGCCAGCAGCCGTCCGGGACTAGGGGAGACCCAGTACTTC. Protein: CASSRPGLGETQYF. The genes are TRBV7-9 and TRBJ2-5, with 8 bases aligning to TRBD2. Trimming at V came to 5 bases and at J to 5 bases, leaving 7 bases not matched to a gene. CDR3 size: 14 residues. Germline lookup yields CDR1 SEHNR and CDR2 FQNEAQ (reference sequence).

The rearrangement joins TRBV6-1 to TRBJ2-3; 11 positions match TRBD2. Germline V gene lookup returns CDR1 MNHNS and CDR2 SASEGT. The junction had 3 bases not matched to a gene; V was cut back by 6 bases and J by 1 base. The CDR3 runs to 15 residues. The CDR3 loop reads CASRIAGGGTDTQYF. CDR3 bases: TGTGCCAGCAGGATAGCGGGGGGGGGCACAGATACGCAGTATTTT.

This clonotype turned up a few times. This chain uses TRBV6-2 or TRBV6-3 with TRBJ2-7; D not resolved. The length of the CDR3 is 12 residues. Trimming stripped 4 bases from V and 0 bases from J, with 4 bases between. CDR1 is MNHEY, CDR2 SVGEGT, per germline. CDR3 region: CASSSYSYEQYF. The DNA for the CDR3 is TGTGCCAGCAGTTCCTACTCCTACGAGCAGTACTTC.

This clonotype occurred once. The V gene is TRBV7-3, the J gene TRBJ2-7; no clear D. Germline lookup yields CDR1 SGHTA and CDR2 FQGTGA. CDR3 size: 14 residues. V dropped 2 bases and J dropped 5 bases, with 13 bases sitting between them. CDR3 in amino acids: CASSLSPGDNEQYF. The CDR3, as DNA: TGTGCCAGCAGCTTATCGCCCGGAGACAACGAGCAGTACTTC.

The sample holds many counts of this clonotype. V gene TRBV12-3 or TRBV12-4 combines with J gene TRBJ2-1, with 7 bases fitting TRBD2. V lost 6 bases and J lost 15; bases outside the gene matches: 14. The CDR3 consists of 13 residues. This chain's CDR3 is CASSYTSSGLLFF. The CDR3 DNA is TGTGCCAGCAGCTATACCTCTAGCGGCCTCTTGTTCTTC.

This clonotype was counted between two and nine times. V is TRBV2 and J is TRBJ1-5; a weak D match, TRBD1 (5 bases). Between the trimmed V and J ends, which lost 8 bases and 1 base, there was a span of 12 bases. This CDR3 is 14 amino acids long. Germline CDR1 is SNHLY and CDR2 is FYNNEI. CDR3 protein: CASWKGTSNQPQHF. The CDR3, as DNA: TGTGCCAGCTGGAAAGGGACGAGCAATCAGCCCCAGCATTTT.

The chain carries TRBV27 and TRBJ2-6; possibly TRBD2 for D (7 bases). This CDR3 spans 17 amino acids. Deletions cut 10 bases from V and 4 bases from J, with 23 bases between. Germline values: CDR1 MNHEY, CDR2 SMNVEV (reference sequence). The CDR3 coding sequence is TGTGCCACCCGGGGGCTAGCGGCCATAAGCGGGGCCAACGTCCTGACTTTC. Protein: CATRGLAAISGANVLTF. Combining the CDR3 with reference TRBV27 and TRBJ2-6 gives the whole variable domain EAQVTQNPRYLITVTGKKLTVTCSQNMNHEYMSWYRQDPGLGLRQIYYSMNVEVTDKGDVPEGYKVSRKEKRNFPLILESPSPNQTSLYFCATRGLAAISGANVLTFGAGSRLTVL.

The chain employs TRBV20-1 and TRBJ2-7; 7 positions match TRBD2. Germline V gene data show CDR1 as DFQATT and CDR2 as SNEGSKA (reference sequence). This CDR3 has 13 residues. V shed 5 bases and J 2 bases; nucleotides not matched to a gene: 6. The CDR3 loop reads CSAYRDYPYEQYF. Written as DNA, the CDR3 is TGCAGTGCTTACCGGGACTACCCCTACGAGCAGTACTTC.

This clonotype was detected many times. J is TRBJ2-3 and V is TRBV20-1, with D possibly called TRBD1 or TRBD2 (5 bases each). CDR1 and CDR2 (germline): DFQATT, SNEGSKA (reference sequence). The CDR3 totals 14 residues. The V and J ends lost 3 bases and 4 bases respectively, with 14 bases between them. CDR3 bases: TGCAGTGCTAGGGACGGGACCCTTTCAGATACGCAGTATTTT. Translated: CSARDGTLSDTQYF.

This clonotype was observed at least ten times. The rearrangement uses TRBV6-1 and TRBJ1-1; D remains ambiguous. The CDR3 sequence is 14 residues long. The germline V gene encodes CDR1 MNHNS and CDR2 SASEGT. The V and J ends lost 3 bases and 1 base respectively, with 9 bases between them. CDR3 sequence reads: CASSERYKNTEAFF. The CDR3 region has the DNA TGTGCCAGCAGTGAGAGATACAAGAACACTGAAGCTTTCTTT.

This clonotype has a count of ten or more. The rearrangement uses TRBV27 and TRBJ1-1; no firm D call. V was shortened by 2 bases and J by 5 bases, with 12 bases between the two germline ends. The CDR3 runs 14 residues. From germline, CDR1 is MNHEY and CDR2 SMNVEV (reference sequence). CDR3 nucleotide sequence: TGTGCCAGCAGTTTAAGGTCGGGAGGGACTGAAGCTTTCTTT. Protein sequence: CASSLRSGGTEAFF.

V gene TRBV29-1 combines with J gene TRBJ2-7; possibly TRBD2 for D (6 bases). Germline V gene lookup returns CDR1 SQVTM and CDR2 ANQGSEA. V lost 6 bases, J lost 1 base, and 13 bases lay in between. CDR3 length: 13 residues. Here the CDR3 DNA reads TGCAGCGTCTGGGCTAGCGCATCCTACGAGCAGTACTTC. Amino acids: CSVWASASYEQYF.

This CDR3 is CSARDPTGGFVADTQYF. DNA of the CDR3: TGCAGTGCTAGAGATCCGACAGGGGGATTTGTGGCAGATACGCAGTATTTT. The chain carries TRBV20-1 and TRBJ2-3, with TRBD1 matching 9 bases. Germline CDR1 DFQATT, CDR2 SNEGSKA (reference sequence). CDR3 size: 17 residues. Trimming removed 0 bases from V and 4 bases from J; junction bases left unmatched: 11.

The chain recombines TRBV20-1 with TRBJ2-1; D is unclear. V dropped 4 bases and J dropped 2 bases, with 9 bases sitting between them. Per germline, CDR1 DFQATT and CDR2 SNEGSKA (reference sequence). There are 13 residues in the CDR3. The DNA of the CDR3 is TGCAGTGCTATAGTAGGGCCCTACAATGAGCAGTTCTTC. It yields the protein CSAIVGPYNEQFF.

The chain recombines TRBV7-2 with TRBJ2-3; 11 nucleotides agree with TRBD2. This CDR3 region has 15 residues. Per the germline V gene, CDR1 is SGHTA and CDR2 is FQGNSA. The junction had 2 bases not matched to a gene; V was cut back by 4 bases and J by 2 bases. The CDR3 spells CASSSSGGTTDTQYF. The CDR3 DNA reads as TGTGCCAGCAGCTCTAGCGGGGGGACCACAGATACGCAGTATTTT.

The chain joins TRBV20-1 to TRBJ1-2; no clear D. Per germline, CDR1 DFQATT and CDR2 SNEGSKA (reference sequence). The CDR3 consists of 11 residues. Trimming removed 5 bases at V and 6 bases at J, with 10 bases between. CDR3: CSAQRQNGYTF. CDR3 nucleotide sequence: TGCAGTGCTCAGAGGCAGAATGGCTACACCTTC.

This clonotype has just a few counts. The chain combines TRBV20-1 with TRBJ2-7; 14 nucleotides align to TRBD2. CDR1 is DFQATT, CDR2 SNEGSKA, per germline (reference sequence). The junction had 7 bases not matched to a gene; V was cut back by 2 bases and J by 7 bases. The CDR3 sequence is 15 residues long. The CDR3 bases are TGCAGTGCTAGAAGTGGACTAGCGGGAGGCGGGGAGCAGTACTTC. The encoded protein is CSARSGLAGGGEQYF.

This clonotype was seen a few times. The genes are TRBV6-1 and TRBJ2-1; 9 bases line up with TRBD2. CDR3 size: 16 residues. Germline CDR1 is MNHNS and CDR2 is SASEGT. V lost 6 bases and J lost 7; bases outside the gene matches: 13. The CDR3 loop is CASRRLLAGRGNEQFF. Written as DNA, the CDR3 is TGTGCCAGCAGGCGACTGCTAGCGGGACGAGGGAATGAGCAGTTCTTC.

The chain carries TRBV3-1 and TRBJ2-5, with TRBD2 matching over 7 bases. J was trimmed by 4 bases and V by 3 bases; bases with no gene match: 11. The length of the CDR3 is 16 residues. The germline gives CDR1 LGHDT, CDR2 YNNKEL (reference sequence). The CDR3 reads CASSHFSGWGGETQYF. The CDR3 DNA follows: TGTGCCAGCAGCCATTTTAGCGGGTGGGGAGGAGAGACCCAGTACTTC.

The chain joins TRBV5-1 to TRBJ1-5, with a tentative D call TRBD1 (5 bases). Between the trimmed V and J ends, which lost 0 bases and 0 bases, there was a span of 10 bases. The CDR3 contains 16 residues. In germline, CDR1 is SGHRS, CDR2 YFSETQ. The chain's CDR3 is CASSLGAGNSNQPQHF. The DNA of the CDR3 is TGCGCCAGCAGCTTGGGGGCAGGGAATAGCAATCAGCCCCAGCATTTT.

The DNA of the CDR3 is TGCAGCGCCTTGCCGGCCGAGCAGTACTTC. As protein: CSALPAEQYF. This chain links TRBV20-1 with TRBJ2-7; D gene uncertain. CDR1 DFQATT and CDR2 SNEGSKA come from the germline V gene (reference sequence). This CDR3 has 10 residues.

J is TRBJ1-2 and V is TRBV6-1; 7 bases agree with TRBD1. CDR1 and CDR2 (germline): MNHNS, SASEGT. This CDR3 comprises 13 residues. V was pared by 6 bases and J by 8 bases, with 9 bases of the junction left unmatched. The CDR3 DNA reads as TGTGCCAGCAGATCCCCAGGGGGTAACGGCTACACCTTC. Its protein product is CASRSPGGNGYTF.

V and J are TRBV7-2 and TRBJ2-7; D not certain. V lost 0 bases and J lost 2, with 11 bases in between. Germline loops: CDR1 SGHTA, CDR2 FQGNSA. The length of the CDR3 is 15 residues. The CDR3 DNA reads as TGTGCCAGCAGCTTAGCGCTAGTTCGTGCCTACGAGCAGTACTTC. It specifies CASSLALVRAYEQYF.

This clonotype was observed many times. This chain uses TRBV20-1 with TRBJ2-7, with D tentatively TRBD2 (5 bases). V was shortened by 6 bases and J by 3 bases, with 12 bases between the two germline ends. Germline CDR1 and CDR2: DFQATT and SNEGSKA (reference sequence). The CDR3 has 12 amino acids. The CDR3 DNA reads as TGCAGTGCCAGCGCCCGGGACTACGAGCAGTACTTC. This sequence encodes CSASARDYEQYF.